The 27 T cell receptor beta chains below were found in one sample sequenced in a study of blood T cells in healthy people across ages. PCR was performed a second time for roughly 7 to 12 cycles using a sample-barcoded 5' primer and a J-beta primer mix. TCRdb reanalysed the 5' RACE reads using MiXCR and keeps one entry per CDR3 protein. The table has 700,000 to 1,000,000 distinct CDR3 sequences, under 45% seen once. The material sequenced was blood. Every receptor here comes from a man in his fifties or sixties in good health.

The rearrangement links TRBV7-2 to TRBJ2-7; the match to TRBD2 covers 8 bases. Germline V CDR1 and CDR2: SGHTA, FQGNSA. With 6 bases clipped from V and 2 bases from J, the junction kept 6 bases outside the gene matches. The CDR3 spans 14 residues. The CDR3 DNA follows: TGTGCCAGCAGACCTAGCGGGCCGGCCTACGAGCAGTACTTC. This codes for CASRPSGPAYEQYF. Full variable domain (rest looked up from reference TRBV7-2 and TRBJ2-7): GAGVSQSPSNKVTEKGKDVELRCDPISGHTALYWYRQSLGQGLEFLIYFQGNSAPDKSGLPSDRFSAERTGGSVSTLTIQRTQQEDSAVYLCASRPSGPAYEQYFGPGTRLTVT.

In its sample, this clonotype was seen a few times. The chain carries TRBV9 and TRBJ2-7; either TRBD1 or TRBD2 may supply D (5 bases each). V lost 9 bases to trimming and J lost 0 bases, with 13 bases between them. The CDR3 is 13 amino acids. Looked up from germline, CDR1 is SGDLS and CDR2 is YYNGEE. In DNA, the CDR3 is TGTGCCAAGTTCGGGGACCACTCCTACGAGCAGTACTTC. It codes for CAKFGDHSYEQYF.

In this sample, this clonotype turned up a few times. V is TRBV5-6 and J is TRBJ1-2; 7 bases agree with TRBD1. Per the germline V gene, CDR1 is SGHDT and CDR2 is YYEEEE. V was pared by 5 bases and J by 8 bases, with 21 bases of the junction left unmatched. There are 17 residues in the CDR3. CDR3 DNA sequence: TGTGCCAGCAGTTTGTTCGACAGAGGGACAGTTGCGGGAGGCTACACCTTC. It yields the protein CASSLFDRGTVAGGYTF.

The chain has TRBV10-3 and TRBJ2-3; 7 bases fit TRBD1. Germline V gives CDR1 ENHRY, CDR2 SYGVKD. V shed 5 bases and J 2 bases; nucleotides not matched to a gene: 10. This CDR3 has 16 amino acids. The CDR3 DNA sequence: TGTGCCATCAGTAGTTATACAGGGGATAACACAGATACGCAGTATTTT. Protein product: CAISSYTGDNTDTQYF.

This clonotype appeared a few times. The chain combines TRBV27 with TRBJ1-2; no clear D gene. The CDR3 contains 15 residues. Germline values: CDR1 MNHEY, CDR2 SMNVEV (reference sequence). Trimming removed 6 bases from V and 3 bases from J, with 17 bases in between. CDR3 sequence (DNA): TGTGCCAGCAGCCCCGTGCGGGCCCTTGACTATGGCTACACCTTC. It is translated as CASSPVRALDYGYTF.

As DNA, the CDR3 is TGTGCCAGCAGCCACACGACAGGGTGGAACACCGGGGAGCTGTTTTTT. As protein: CASSHTTGWNTGELFF. The chain recombines TRBV3-1 with TRBJ2-2, with 7 positions matching TRBD1. The CDR3 contains 16 residues. Germline loops: CDR1 LGHDT, CDR2 YNNKEL (reference sequence). V lost 3 bases, J lost 1 base, and 5 bases stayed unmatched.

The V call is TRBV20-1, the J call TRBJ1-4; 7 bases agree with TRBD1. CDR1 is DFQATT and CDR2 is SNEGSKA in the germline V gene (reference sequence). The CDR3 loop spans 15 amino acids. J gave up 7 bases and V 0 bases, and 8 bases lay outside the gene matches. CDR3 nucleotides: TGCAGTGCTAGAGATACGACAGGGTTGGGTGAAAAACTGTTTTTT. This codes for CSARDTTGLGEKLFF.

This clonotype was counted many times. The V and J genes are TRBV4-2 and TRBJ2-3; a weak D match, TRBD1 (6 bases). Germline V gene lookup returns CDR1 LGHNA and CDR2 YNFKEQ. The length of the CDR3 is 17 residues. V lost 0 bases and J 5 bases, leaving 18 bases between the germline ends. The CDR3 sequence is CASSQDVGTTKGDTQYF. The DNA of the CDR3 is TGTGCCAGCAGCCAAGATGTGGGGACAACAAAGGGAGATACGCAGTATTTT.

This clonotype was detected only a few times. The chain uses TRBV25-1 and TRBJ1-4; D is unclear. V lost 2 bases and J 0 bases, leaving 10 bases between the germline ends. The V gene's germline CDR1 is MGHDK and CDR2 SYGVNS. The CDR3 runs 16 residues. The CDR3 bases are TGTGCCAGCAGTGAAGGGAGAGGGTCAACTAATGAAAAACTGTTTTTT. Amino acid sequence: CASSEGRGSTNEKLFF. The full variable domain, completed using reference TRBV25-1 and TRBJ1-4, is EADIYQTPRYLVIGTGKKITLECSQTMGHDKMYWYQQDPGMELHLIHYSYGVNSTEKGDLSSESTVSRIRTEHFPLTLESARPSHTSQYLCASSEGRGSTNEKLFFGSGTQLSVL.

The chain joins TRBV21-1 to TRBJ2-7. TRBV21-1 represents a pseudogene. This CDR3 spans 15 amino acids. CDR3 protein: CASSKIPKGYYEQYF. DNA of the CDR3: TGTGCCAGCAGCAAAATCCCAAAAGGTTATTACGAGCAGTACTTC.

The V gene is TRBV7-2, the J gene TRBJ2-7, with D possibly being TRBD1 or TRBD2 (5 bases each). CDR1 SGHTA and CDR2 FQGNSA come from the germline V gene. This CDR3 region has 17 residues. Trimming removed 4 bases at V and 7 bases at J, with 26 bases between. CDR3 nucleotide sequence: TGTGCCAGCAGCTCTAGGCAGGGAGTTGGATCCTACAATGAGCAGTACTTC. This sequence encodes CASSSRQGVGSYNEQYF. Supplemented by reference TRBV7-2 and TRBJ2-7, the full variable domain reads GAGVSQSPSNKVTEKGKDVELRCDPISGHTALYWYRQSLGQGLEFLIYFQGNSAPDKSGLPSDRFSAERTGGSVSTLTIQRTQQEDSAVYLCASSSRQGVGSYNEQYFGPGTRLTVT.

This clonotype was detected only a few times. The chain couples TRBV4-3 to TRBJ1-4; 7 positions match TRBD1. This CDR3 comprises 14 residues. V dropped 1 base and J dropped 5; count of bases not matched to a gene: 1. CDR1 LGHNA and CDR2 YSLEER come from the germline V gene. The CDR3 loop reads CASSQATGNEKLFF. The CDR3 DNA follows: TGCGCCAGCAGCCAAGCGACAGGGAATGAAAAACTGTTTTTT.

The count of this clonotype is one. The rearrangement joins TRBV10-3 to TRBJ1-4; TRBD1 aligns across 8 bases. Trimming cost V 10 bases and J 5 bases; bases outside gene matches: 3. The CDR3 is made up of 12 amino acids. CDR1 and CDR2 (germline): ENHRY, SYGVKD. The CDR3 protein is CATRDRNEKLFF. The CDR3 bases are TGTGCCACCCGGGACAGGAATGAAAAACTGTTTTTT.

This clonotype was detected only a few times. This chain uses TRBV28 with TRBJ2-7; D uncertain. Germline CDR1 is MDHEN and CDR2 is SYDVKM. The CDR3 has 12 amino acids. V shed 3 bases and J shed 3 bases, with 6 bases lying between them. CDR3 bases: TGTGCCAGCAGTTTCTCCGTCTACGAGCAGTACTTC. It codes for CASSFSVYEQYF.

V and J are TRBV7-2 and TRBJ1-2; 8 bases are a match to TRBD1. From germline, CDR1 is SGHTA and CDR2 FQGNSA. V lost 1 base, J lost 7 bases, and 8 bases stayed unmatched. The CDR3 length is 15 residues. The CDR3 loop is CASSLVPGGNGGYTF. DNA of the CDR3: TGTGCCAGCAGCTTAGTGCCAGGGGGCAATGGTGGCTACACCTTC.

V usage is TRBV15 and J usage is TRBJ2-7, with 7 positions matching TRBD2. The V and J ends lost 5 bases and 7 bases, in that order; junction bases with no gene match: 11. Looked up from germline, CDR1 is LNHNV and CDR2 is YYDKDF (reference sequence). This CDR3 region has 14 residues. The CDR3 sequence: CATSVRGSYNEQYF. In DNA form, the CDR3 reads TGTGCCACCAGCGTGCGGGGGTCATACAATGAGCAGTACTTC.

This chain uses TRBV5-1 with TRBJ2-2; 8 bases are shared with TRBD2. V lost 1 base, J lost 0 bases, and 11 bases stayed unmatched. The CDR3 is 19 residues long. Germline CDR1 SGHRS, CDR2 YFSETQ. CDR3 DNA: TGCGCCAGCAGCTTGAATCTAGCGGGTCTTCAGACGAACACCGGGGAGCTGTTTTTT. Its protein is CASSLNLAGLQTNTGELFF.

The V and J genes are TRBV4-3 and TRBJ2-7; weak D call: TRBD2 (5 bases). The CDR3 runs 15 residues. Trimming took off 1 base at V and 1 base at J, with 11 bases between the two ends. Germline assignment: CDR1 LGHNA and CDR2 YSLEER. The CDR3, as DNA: TGCGCCAGCAGCCAAGGGTATAGGGAGTCCTACGAGCAGTACTTC. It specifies CASSQGYRESYEQYF.

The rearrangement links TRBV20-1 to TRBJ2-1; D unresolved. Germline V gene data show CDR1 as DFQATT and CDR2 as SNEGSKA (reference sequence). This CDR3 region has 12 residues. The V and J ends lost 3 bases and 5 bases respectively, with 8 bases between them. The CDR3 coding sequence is TGCAGTGCTAGGAATCCAAACAATGAGCAGTTCTTC. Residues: CSARNPNNEQFF.

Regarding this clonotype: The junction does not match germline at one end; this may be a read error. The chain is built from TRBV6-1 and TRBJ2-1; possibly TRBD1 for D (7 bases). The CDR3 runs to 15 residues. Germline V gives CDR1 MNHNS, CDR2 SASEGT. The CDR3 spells CVSNRPGGNYNEQFF. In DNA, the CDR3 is TGTGTCAGCAACCGCCCAGGGGGGAACTACAATGAGCAGTTCTTC.

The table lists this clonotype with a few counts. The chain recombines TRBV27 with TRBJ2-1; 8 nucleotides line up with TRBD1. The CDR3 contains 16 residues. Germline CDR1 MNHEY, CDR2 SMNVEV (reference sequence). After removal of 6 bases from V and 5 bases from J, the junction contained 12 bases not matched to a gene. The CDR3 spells CASSPRQGAKDNEQFF. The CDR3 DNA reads TGTGCCAGCAGCCCCAGGCAGGGGGCGAAAGACAATGAGCAGTTCTTC.

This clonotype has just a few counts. CDR3: CASSPREVETQYF. The CDR3 nucleotides are TGTGCCAGCAGCCCCCGGGAGGTGGAGACCCAGTACTTC. The chain links TRBV13 to TRBJ2-7; 7 nucleotides line up with TRBD2. Judging by the DNA end, TRBJ2-5 fits better; the J call may be wrong. This CDR3 is built from 13 residues. CDR1 and CDR2 (germline): PRHDT, FYEKMQ (reference sequence).

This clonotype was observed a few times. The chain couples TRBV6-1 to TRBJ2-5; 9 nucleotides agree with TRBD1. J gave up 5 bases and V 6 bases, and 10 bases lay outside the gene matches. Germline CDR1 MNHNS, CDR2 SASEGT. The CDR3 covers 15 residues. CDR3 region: CASRERQGVWETQYF. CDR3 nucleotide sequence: TGTGCCAGCAGGGAACGACAGGGGGTATGGGAGACCCAGTACTTC.

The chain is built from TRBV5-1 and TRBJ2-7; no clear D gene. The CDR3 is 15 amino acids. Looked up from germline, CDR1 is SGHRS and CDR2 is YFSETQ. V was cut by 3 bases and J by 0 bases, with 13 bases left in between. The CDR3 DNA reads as TGCGCCAGCAGCTCCCCCGGACGGAGCTCCTACGAGCAGTACTTC. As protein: CASSSPGRSSYEQYF.

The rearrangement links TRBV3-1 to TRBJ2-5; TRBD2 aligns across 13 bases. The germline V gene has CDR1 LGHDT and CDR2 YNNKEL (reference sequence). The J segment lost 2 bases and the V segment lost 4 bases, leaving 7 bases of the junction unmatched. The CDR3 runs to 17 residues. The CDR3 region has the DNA TGTGCCAGCAGCCTTTCGTTGGGACTAGCGGGGCAAGAGACCCAGTACTTC. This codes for CASSLSLGLAGQETQYF.

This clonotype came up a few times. As DNA, the CDR3 is TGTGCCAGCAGCGAGAACAATCAGCCCCAGCATTTT. Residues: CASSENNQPQHF. The chain uses TRBV6-2 or TRBV6-3 and TRBJ1-5, with no clear D. The germline V and J ends were trimmed by 6 bases and 3 bases, with 6 bases remaining between them. The CDR3 is 12 residues long. CDR1 is MNHEY and CDR2 is SVGEGT in the germline V gene.

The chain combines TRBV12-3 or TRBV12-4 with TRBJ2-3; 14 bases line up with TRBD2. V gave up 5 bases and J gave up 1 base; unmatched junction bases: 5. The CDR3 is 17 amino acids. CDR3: CASSLGLAGARTDTQYF. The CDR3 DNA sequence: TGTGCCAGCAGTCTGGGACTAGCGGGGGCCCGCACAGATACGCAGTATTTT.